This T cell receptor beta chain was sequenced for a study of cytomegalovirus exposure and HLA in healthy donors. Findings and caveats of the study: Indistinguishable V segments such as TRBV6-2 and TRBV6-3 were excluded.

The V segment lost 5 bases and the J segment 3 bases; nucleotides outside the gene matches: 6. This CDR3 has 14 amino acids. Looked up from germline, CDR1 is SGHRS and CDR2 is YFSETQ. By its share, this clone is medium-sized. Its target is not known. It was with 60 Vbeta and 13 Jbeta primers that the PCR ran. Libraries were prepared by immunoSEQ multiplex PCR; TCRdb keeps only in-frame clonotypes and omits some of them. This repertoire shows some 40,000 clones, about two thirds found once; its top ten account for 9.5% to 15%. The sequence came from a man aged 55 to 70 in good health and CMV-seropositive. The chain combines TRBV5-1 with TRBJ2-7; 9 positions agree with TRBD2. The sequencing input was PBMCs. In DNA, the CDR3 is TGCGCCAGCAGGGTAGCGGGAGCAGGCTACGAGCAGTACTTC. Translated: CASRVAGAGYEQYF. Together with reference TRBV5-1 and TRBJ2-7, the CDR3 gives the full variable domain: KAGVTQTPRYLIKTRGQQVTLSCSPISGHRSVSWYQQTPGQGLQFLFEYFSETQRNKGNFPGRFSGRQFSNSRSEMNVSTLELGDSALYLCASRVAGAGYEQYFGPGTRLTVT.